These 25 T cell receptor beta chains were all obtained from the same sample, sequenced in a study of identical twins. Each CDR3 protein gets one entry after TCRdb re-called the 5' RACE reads with MiXCR. The profile covers just under 650,000 distinct CDR3 sequences, with less than 9% appearing a single time and over 1.5% taken by the ten largest. This sample was also put to use in a study of yellow fever vaccine responses in identical twins.

The sample comprised PBMCs. These receptors originate from a woman between 18 and 30 years old in good health.

This clonotype was seen ten or more times. The rearrangement uses TRBV28 and TRBJ2-3, with a possible D match to TRBD1 (6 bases). This CDR3 region has 14 residues. Per germline, CDR1 MDHEN and CDR2 SYDVKM. Trimming pared 6 bases from V and 2 bases from J, leaving 12 bases between. The CDR3: CASRPQGNTDTQYF. CDR3 coding DNA: TGTGCCAGCAGACCTCAGGGGAACACAGATACGCAGTATTTT.

This clonotype has a count of ten or more. The chain couples TRBV27 to TRBJ1-4; D uncertain. Germline CDR1 reads MNHEY; CDR2 reads SMNVEV (reference sequence). The V end was cut by 7 bases, the J end by 8 bases, with 8 bases between. This CDR3 region has 11 residues. The CDR3 region has the DNA TGTGCCAGCACCTCTGGCGAAAAACTGTTTTTT. It encodes CASTSGEKLFF.

This clonotype was counted ten times or more. The chain carries TRBV3-1 and TRBJ1-2; unclear D gene. The V gene lost 1 base and the J gene lost 5 bases, with 11 bases spanning the gap. There are 14 residues in the CDR3. Germline loops: CDR1 LGHDT, CDR2 YNNKEL (reference sequence). CDR3 residues: CASSQGAGSYGYTF. In nucleotides, the CDR3 is TGTGCCAGCAGCCAAGGTGCAGGTTCATATGGCTACACCTTC.

This clonotype was counted only a few times. The chain employs TRBV10-2 and TRBJ2-3, with D perhaps TRBD1 or TRBD2 (5 bases each). The CDR3 contains 15 residues. Germline assignment: CDR1 WSHSY and CDR2 SAAADI. Trimming cost V 4 bases and J 5 bases, with 16 bases left between them. The CDR3 loop is CASSAGYPRGDTQYF. CDR3 nucleotide sequence: TGCGCCAGCAGTGCAGGGTACCCTCGGGGAGATACGCAGTATTTT.

This clonotype showed up many times. The rearrangement uses TRBV4-1 and TRBJ1-2, with TRBD1 matching 10 bases. V dropped 6 bases and J dropped 6; count of bases not matched to a gene: 7. The CDR3 has 14 amino acids. Per germline, CDR1 MGHRA and CDR2 YSYEKL. CDR3: CASRTGQGNDGYTF. CDR3 nucleotide sequence: TGCGCCAGCAGAACGGGACAGGGGAACGATGGCTACACCTTC.

Many counts were recorded for this clonotype. The V gene is TRBV9, the J gene TRBJ2-2; D not resolved. Trimming pared 0 bases from V and 4 bases from J, leaving 13 bases between. The germline V gene has CDR1 SGDLS and CDR2 YYNGEE. The CDR3 consists of 16 residues. CDR3 sequence: CASSVVDGRGTGELFF. The CDR3 region has the DNA TGTGCCAGCAGCGTAGTGGACGGACGAGGCACCGGGGAGCTGTTTTTT.

This clonotype occurred a few times. The rearrangement uses TRBV5-1 and TRBJ2-3, with D tentatively TRBD1 (5 bases). Germline V lookup: CDR1 SGHRS, CDR2 YFSETQ. Trimming removed 4 bases at V and 5 bases at J, with 17 bases between. This CDR3 spans 15 amino acids. CDR3 amino acids: CASSPLGRQGDTQYF. In DNA, the CDR3 is TGCGCCAGCAGCCCATTGGGGCGCCAAGGAGATACGCAGTATTTT.

This clonotype has a handful of counts. This chain uses TRBV2 with TRBJ2-3, with TRBD2 identical over 8 bases. CDR1 is SNHLY, CDR2 FYNNEI, per germline. V trimming: 4 bases; J trimming: 0 bases; junction bases outside the gene matches: 12. The length of the CDR3 is 18 residues. The DNA of the CDR3 is TGTGCCAGCAGTGTGCGTAGCGGGAAGATAGTAAGCACAGATACGCAGTATTTT. Its protein product is CASSVRSGKIVSTDTQYF. Using reference TRBV2 and TRBJ2-3 for the parts outside the CDR3, the full variable domain is EPEVTQTPSHQVTQMGQEVILRCVPISNHLYFYWYRQILGQKVEFLVSFYNNEISEKSEIFDDQFSVERPDGSNFTLKIRSTKLEDSAMYFCASSVRSGKIVSTDTQYFGPGTRLTVL.

This clonotype appeared a few times. The J gene is TRBJ2-3, the V gene TRBV12-3 or TRBV12-4, with no clear D. Trimming took off 7 bases at V and 6 bases at J, with 11 bases between the two ends. CDR3 size: 12 residues. Here the CDR3 DNA reads TGTGCCAGCACGAGGACGCTCGATACGCAGTATTTT. Amino acid sequence: CASTRTLDTQYF.

This clonotype has ten or more counts. The rearrangement joins TRBV7-9 to TRBJ1-5; D uncertain. Germline V gives CDR1 SEHNR, CDR2 FQNEAQ (reference sequence). CDR3 length: 15 amino acids. V was trimmed by 5 bases and J by 1 base, leaving 12 bases between them. CDR3: CASSKSSTSNQPQHF. As DNA, the CDR3 is TGTGCCAGCAGCAAATCCAGTACGAGCAATCAGCCCCAGCATTTT.

This clonotype was detected a few times. Here the CDR3 omits its conserved ending phenylalanine or tryptophan, so a read error is the likely source. It is unclear where the CDR3 begins or ends on the DNA, so no DNA is shown, and the CDR3 is as TCRdb lists it. The CDR3 loop reads CASSSGTSPRI. V and J are TRBV12-3 or TRBV12-4 and TRBJ2-1; the table calls TRBD2, which could not be checked here. Both ends counted, the CDR3 spans 11 residues.

The table lists this clonotype with a few counts. The gene calls are TRBV7-9 and TRBJ2-6; D is perhaps TRBD1 (6 bases). This CDR3 has 17 residues. Germline V gene data show CDR1 as SEHNR and CDR2 as FQNEAQ (reference sequence). V lost 5 bases and J 3 bases, leaving 17 bases between the germline ends. DNA for the CDR3: TGTGCCAGCAGCCCGACGACAGGTTCTTATGGGGCCAACGTCCTGACTTTC. Its protein product is CASSPTTGSYGANVLTF.

This clonotype was observed at least ten times. This chain uses TRBV7-9 with TRBJ2-2, with 7 bases lining up with TRBD1. CDR1 is SEHNR, CDR2 FQNEAQ, per germline (reference sequence). The CDR3 loop spans 14 amino acids. Trimming cost V 5 bases and J 3 bases; bases outside gene matches: 3. CDR3 sequence reads: CASSEGQYTGELFF. DNA for the CDR3: TGTGCCAGCAGCGAGGGACAGTACACCGGGGAGCTGTTTTTT.

This clonotype occurred many times. The chain has TRBV20-1 and TRBJ2-3; D gene uncertain. CDR1 and CDR2 (germline): DFQATT, SNEGSKA (reference sequence). The CDR3 is 15 residues long. Trimming took 1 base from V and 1 from J, leaving 12 bases between them. The DNA of the CDR3 is TGCAGTGCTAGAGTCCCCGGGTCGGGCACAGATACGCAGTATTTT. Its protein is CSARVPGSGTDTQYF.

In its sample, this clonotype was seen many times. The gene calls are TRBV7-8 and TRBJ1-1, with D perhaps TRBD1 (5 bases). There are 15 residues in the CDR3. Germline V lookup: CDR1 SGHVS, CDR2 FQNEAQ. The germline V and J ends were trimmed by 5 bases and 1 base, with 14 bases remaining between them. DNA for the CDR3: TGTGCCAGCAGCCTTTCCTCCACAGGGAACACTGAAGCTTTCTTT. This translates into CASSLSSTGNTEAFF.

This clonotype was detected many times. The chain couples TRBV20-1 to TRBJ2-1; 7 bases map to TRBD2. The CDR3 extends over 14 amino acids. CDR1 DFQATT and CDR2 SNEGSKA come from the germline V gene (reference sequence). Trimming at V came to 6 bases and at J to 6 bases, leaving 11 bases not matched to a gene. CDR3: CSAPERGRLNEQFF. In DNA, the CDR3 is TGCAGTGCACCGGAGCGGGGCAGACTCAATGAGCAGTTCTTC.

This clonotype was detected a few times. The J gene is TRBJ2-3, the V gene TRBV9, with 7 bases that match TRBD2. CDR3 size: 15 residues. Germline loops: CDR1 SGDLS, CDR2 YYNGEE. V trimming: 0 bases; J trimming: 3 bases; junction bases outside the gene matches: 4. The CDR3 DNA sequence: TGTGCCAGCAGCGTAGCGGGGGAGGGGACAGATACGCAGTATTTT. Its protein product is CASSVAGEGTDTQYF.

This clonotype was observed a handful of times. V usage is TRBV20-1 and J usage is TRBJ2-1, with 11 bases aligning to TRBD2. V trimming: 7 bases; J trimming: 0 bases; junction bases outside the gene matches: 14. CDR3 length: 18 residues. Germline V gives CDR1 DFQATT, CDR2 SNEGSKA (reference sequence). CDR3 amino acids: CSVEGLAAKYSSYNEQFF. The DNA of the CDR3 is TGCAGTGTAGAGGGACTAGCGGCCAAATACAGCTCCTACAATGAGCAGTTCTTC.

The rearrangement links TRBV23-1 to TRBJ2-2; possibly TRBD1 for D (6 bases). TRBV23-1 is labeled an ORF, and its function is uncertain. Trimming cost V 3 bases and J 2 bases, with 16 bases left between them. The CDR3 extends over 17 amino acids. This chain's CDR3 is CASSHPDSPSNTGELFF. The CDR3 bases are TGCGCCAGCAGTCACCCGGACAGCCCCTCTAACACCGGGGAGCTGTTTTTT.

This clonotype was seen only a few times. The rearrangement joins TRBV7-9 to TRBJ2-7; 10 bases are shared with TRBD2. Germline assignment: CDR1 SEHNR and CDR2 FQNEAQ (reference sequence). The CDR3 consists of 16 residues. The J segment lost 5 bases and the V segment lost 2 bases, leaving 9 bases of the junction unmatched. The CDR3 is CASSLKLAGYLHEQYF. DNA for the CDR3: TGTGCCAGCAGCTTAAAACTAGCGGGATATCTTCACGAGCAGTACTTC.

The sample holds a few counts of this clonotype. The chain employs TRBV10-1 and TRBJ2-2; D is unclear. CDR1 and CDR2 from the germline V gene are WNHNN and SYGVQD (reference sequence). The CDR3 has 14 amino acids. V lost 6 bases and J 6 bases, leaving 14 bases between the germline ends. The CDR3 DNA reads as TGCGCCAGCAGAGTCTCTGCCTCGGCCGGGGAGCTGTTTTTT. Translated: CASRVSASAGELFF.

There are a few counts of this clonotype. This chain joins TRBV12-3 or TRBV12-4 and TRBJ1-4, with D perhaps TRBD1 (5 bases). V lost 3 bases and J lost 8, with 13 bases in between. The CDR3 contains 14 residues. CDR3 in amino acids: CASSLWGREEKLFF. CDR3 in DNA: TGTGCCAGCAGTTTGTGGGGCAGGGAGGAAAAACTGTTTTTT.

The CDR3, as DNA: TGTGCCAGCAGTCCGGGGACAGGGGTAGGGGGTAACTATGGCTACACCTTC. Its translation: CASSPGTGVGGNYGYTF. This chain joins TRBV12-3 or TRBV12-4 and TRBJ1-2; TRBD1 matches at 10 bases. The V and J ends lost 5 bases and 1 base, in that order; junction bases with no gene match: 10. The length of the CDR3 is 17 residues.

Only a few counts were recorded for this clonotype. The chain uses TRBV9 and TRBJ2-3; 8 positions agree with TRBD1. Germline CDR1 SGDLS, CDR2 YYNGEE. The CDR3 length is 18 residues. V lost 0 bases to trimming and J lost 5 bases; unmatched junction nucleotides: 14. The CDR3 sequence is CASSVGGGGQGAGDTQYF. The CDR3 DNA sequence: TGTGCCAGCAGCGTAGGCGGAGGGGGGCAGGGGGCTGGAGATACGCAGTATTTT.

V and J are TRBV20-1 and TRBJ2-7; D gene uncertain. Trimming removed 3 bases from V and 3 bases from J, with 6 bases in between. The CDR3 runs 11 residues. Germline V gives CDR1 DFQATT, CDR2 SNEGSKA (reference sequence). The CDR3 spells CSASDLYEQYV. The CDR3 nucleotides read TGCAGTGCTAGCGACCTCTACGAGCAGTACGTC.